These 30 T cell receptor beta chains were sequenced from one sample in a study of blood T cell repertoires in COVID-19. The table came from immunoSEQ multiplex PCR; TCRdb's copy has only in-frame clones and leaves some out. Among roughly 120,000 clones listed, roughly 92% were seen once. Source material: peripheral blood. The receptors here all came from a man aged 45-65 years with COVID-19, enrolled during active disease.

The CDR3 DNA reads as TGTGCCAGCAGTCCCGGACAGGGGGCCGGAACTGAAGCTTTCTTT. It specifies CASSPGQGAGTEAFF. The chain has TRBV6-5 and TRBJ1-1, with 11 bases that match TRBD1. After removal of 5 bases from V and 5 bases from J, the junction contained 7 bases not matched to a gene. There are 15 residues in the CDR3. Germline V gene sequence: CDR1 MNHEY, CDR2 SVGAGI.

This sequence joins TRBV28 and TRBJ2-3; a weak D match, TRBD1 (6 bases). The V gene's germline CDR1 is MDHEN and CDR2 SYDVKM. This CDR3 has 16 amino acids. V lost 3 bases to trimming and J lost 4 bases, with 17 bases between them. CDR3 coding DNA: TGTGCCAGCAGTTTGCCAGGGGTGTTGGGTGCAGATACGCAGTATTTT. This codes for CASSLPGVLGADTQYF.

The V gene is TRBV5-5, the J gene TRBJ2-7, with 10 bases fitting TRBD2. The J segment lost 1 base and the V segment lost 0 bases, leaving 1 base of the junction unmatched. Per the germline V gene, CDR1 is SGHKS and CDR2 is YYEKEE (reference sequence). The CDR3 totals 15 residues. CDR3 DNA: TGTGCCAGCAGCTTGGTTAGCGGGAGGTCCTACGAGCAGTACTTC. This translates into CASSLVSGRSYEQYF.

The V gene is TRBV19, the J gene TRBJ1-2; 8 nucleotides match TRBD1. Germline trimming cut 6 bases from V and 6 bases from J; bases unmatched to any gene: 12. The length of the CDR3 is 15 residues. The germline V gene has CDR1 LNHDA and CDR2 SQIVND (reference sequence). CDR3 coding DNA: TGTGCCAGTAGGACAGACAGGGGACCTGGGGATGGCTACACCTTC. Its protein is CASRTDRGPGDGYTF. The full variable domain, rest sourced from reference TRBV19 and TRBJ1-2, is DGGITQSPKYLFRKEGQNVTLSCEQNLNHDAMYWYRQDPGQGLRLIYYSQIVNDFQKGDIAEGYSVSREKKESFPLTVTSAQKNPTAFYLCASRTDRGPGDGYTFGSGTRLTVV.

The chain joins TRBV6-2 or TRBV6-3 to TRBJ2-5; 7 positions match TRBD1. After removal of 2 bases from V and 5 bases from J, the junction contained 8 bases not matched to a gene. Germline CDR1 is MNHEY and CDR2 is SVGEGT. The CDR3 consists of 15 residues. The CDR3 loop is CASSYPRQGEETQYF. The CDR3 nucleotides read TGTGCCAGCAGTTACCCCAGACAGGGTGAGGAGACCCAGTACTTC.

Here the CDR3 DNA reads TGTGCCAGCAGCCCACAGGGGGCGCTTACTGAAGCTTTCTTT. This encodes CASSPQGALTEAFF. This chain links TRBV7-9 with TRBJ1-1; TRBD1 matches 9 bases. J gave up 5 bases and V 5 bases, and 6 bases lay outside the gene matches. The CDR3 has 14 residues. Germline V CDR1 and CDR2: SEHNR, FQNEAQ (reference sequence). The entire variable domain, with the rest obtained from reference TRBV7-9 and TRBJ1-1, is as follows: DTGVSQNPRHKITKRGQNVTFRCDPISEHNRLYWYRQTLGQGPEFLTYFQNEAQLEKSRLLSDRFSAERPKGSFSTLEIQRTEQGDSAMYLCASSPQGALTEAFFGQGTRLTVV.

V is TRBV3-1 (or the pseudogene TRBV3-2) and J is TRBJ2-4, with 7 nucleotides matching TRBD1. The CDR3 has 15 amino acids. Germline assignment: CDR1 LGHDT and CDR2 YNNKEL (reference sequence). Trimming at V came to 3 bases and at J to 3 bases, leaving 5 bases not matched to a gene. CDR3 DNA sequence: TGTGCCAGCAGCCATCAAGGGGGCGACAAAAACATTCAGTACTTC. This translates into CASSHQGGDKNIQYF.

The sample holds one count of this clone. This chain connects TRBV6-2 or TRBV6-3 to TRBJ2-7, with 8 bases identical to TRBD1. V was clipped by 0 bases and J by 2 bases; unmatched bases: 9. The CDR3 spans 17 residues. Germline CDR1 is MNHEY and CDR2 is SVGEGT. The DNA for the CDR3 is TGTGCCAGCAGTTACTCAGCGCAGGGGGCTTCTCCCTACGAGCAGTACTTC. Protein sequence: CASSYSAQGASPYEQYF.

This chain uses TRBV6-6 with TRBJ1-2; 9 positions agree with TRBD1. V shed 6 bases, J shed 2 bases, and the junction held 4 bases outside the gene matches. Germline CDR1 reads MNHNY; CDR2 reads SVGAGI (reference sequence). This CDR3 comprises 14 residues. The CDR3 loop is CASSAGQGNYGYTF. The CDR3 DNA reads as TGTGCCAGCAGCGCCGGACAGGGGAACTATGGCTACACCTTC.

CDR3 sequence (DNA): TGTGCCAGTGGGGGACTCCTATCCTACAATGAGCAGTTCTTC. Translation gives CASGGLLSYNEQFF. J is TRBJ2-1 and V is TRBV19; perhaps TRBD2 as D (6 bases). Trimming shortened V by 8 bases and J by 1 base, and 12 bases separated the two germline ends. CDR1 and CDR2 (germline): LNHDA, SQIVND (reference sequence). The CDR3 consists of 14 residues. Filled out from reference TRBV19 and TRBJ2-1, the complete variable domain reads DGGITQSPKYLFRKEGQNVTLSCEQNLNHDAMYWYRQDPGQGLRLIYYSQIVNDFQKGDIAEGYSVSREKKESFPLTVTSAQKNPTAFYLCASGGLLSYNEQFFGPGTRLTVL.

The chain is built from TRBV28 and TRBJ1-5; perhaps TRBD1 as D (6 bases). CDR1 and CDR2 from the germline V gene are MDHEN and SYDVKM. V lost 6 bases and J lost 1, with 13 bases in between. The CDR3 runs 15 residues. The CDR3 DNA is TGTGCCAGCAGACTGACAGGTATCAGCAATCAGCCCCAGCATTTT. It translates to CASRLTGISNQPQHF.

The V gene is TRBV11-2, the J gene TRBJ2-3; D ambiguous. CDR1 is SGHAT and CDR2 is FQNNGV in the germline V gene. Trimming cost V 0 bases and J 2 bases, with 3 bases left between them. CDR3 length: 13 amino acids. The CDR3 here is CASSLDYTDTQYF. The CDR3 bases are TGTGCCAGCAGCTTAGATTACACAGATACGCAGTATTTT.

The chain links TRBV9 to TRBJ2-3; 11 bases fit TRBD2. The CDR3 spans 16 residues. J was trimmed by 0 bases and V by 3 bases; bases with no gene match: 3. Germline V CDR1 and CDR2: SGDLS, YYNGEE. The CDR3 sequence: CASSEGTSGSTDTQYF. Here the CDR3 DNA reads TGTGCCAGCAGCGAAGGGACTAGCGGTAGCACAGATACGCAGTATTTT.

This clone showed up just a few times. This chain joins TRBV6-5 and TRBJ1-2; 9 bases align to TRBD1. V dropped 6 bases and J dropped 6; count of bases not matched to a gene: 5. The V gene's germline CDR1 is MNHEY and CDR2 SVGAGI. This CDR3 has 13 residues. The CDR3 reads CASRTTGGNGYTF. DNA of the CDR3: TGTGCCAGCAGAACTACAGGGGGCAATGGCTACACCTTC.

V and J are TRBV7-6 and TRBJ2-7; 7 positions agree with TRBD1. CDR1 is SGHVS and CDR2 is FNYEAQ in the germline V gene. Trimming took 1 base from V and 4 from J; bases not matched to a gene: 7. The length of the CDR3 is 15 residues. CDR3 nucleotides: TGTGCCAGCAGCTTAGGTCCGGACAGGACATACGAGCAGTACTTC. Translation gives CASSLGPDRTYEQYF.

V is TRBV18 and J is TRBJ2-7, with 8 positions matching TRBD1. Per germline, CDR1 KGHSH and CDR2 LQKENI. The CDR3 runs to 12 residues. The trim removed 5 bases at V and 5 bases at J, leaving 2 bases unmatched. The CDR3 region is CASSDRGNEQYV. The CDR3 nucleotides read TGTGCCAGCTCAGACAGGGGCAACGAGCAGTACGTC.

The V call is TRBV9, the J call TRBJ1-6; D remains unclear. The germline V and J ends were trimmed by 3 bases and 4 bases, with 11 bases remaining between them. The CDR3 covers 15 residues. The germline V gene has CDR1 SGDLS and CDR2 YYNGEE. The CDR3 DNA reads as TGTGCCAGCAGCGCAGACACGGATTATAATTCACCCCTCCACTTT. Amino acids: CASSADTDYNSPLHF. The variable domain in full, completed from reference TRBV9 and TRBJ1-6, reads DSGVTQTPKHLITATGQRVTLRCSPRSGDLSVYWYQQSLDQGLQFLIQYYNGEERAKGNILERFSAQQFPDLHSELNLSSLELGDSALYFCASSADTDYNSPLHFGNGTRLTVT.

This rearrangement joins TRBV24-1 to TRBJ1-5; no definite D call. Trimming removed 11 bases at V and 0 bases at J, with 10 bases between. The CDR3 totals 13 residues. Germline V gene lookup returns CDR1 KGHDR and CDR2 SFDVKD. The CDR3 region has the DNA TGTGCCAGGCTGGAGGATAGCAATCAGCCCCAGCATTTT. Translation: CARLEDSNQPQHF.

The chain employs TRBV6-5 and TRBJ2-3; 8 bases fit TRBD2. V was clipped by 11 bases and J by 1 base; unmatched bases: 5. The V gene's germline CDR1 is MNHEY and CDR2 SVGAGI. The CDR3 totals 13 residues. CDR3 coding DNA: TGTGCCGGTACTAGCGGCCGCACAGATACGCAGTATTTT. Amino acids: CAGTSGRTDTQYF.

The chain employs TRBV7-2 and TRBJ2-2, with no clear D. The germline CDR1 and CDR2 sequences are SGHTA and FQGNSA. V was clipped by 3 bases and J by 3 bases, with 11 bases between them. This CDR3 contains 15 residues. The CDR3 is CASSFGAGYTGELFF. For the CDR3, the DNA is TGTGCCAGCAGCTTTGGTGCAGGCTACACCGGGGAGCTGTTTTTT.

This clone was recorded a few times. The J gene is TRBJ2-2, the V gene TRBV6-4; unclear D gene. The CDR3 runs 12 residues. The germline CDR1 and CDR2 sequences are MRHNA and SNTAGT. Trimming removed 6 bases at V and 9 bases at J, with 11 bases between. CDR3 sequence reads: CASSRVVWELFF. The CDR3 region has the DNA TGTGCCAGCAGCCGAGTGGTCTGGGAGCTGTTTTTT.

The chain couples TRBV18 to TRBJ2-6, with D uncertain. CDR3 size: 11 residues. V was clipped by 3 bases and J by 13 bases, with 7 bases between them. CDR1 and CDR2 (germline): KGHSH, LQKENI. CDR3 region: CASSPDWVLTF. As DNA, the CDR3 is TGTGCCAGCTCACCTGACTGGGTCCTGACTTTC.

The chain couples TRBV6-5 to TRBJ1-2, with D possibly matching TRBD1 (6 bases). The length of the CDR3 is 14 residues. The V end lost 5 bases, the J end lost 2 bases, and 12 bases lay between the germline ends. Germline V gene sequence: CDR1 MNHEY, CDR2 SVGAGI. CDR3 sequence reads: CASSTTTGNYGYTF. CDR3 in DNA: TGTGCCAGCAGTACAACCACAGGGAACTATGGCTACACCTTC.

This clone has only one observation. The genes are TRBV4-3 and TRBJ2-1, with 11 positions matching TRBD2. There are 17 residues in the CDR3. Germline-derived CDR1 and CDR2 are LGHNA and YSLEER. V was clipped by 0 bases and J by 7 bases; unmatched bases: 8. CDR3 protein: CASSQDKTSGSINEQFF. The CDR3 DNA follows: TGCGCCAGCAGCCAAGATAAAACTAGCGGGAGTATAAATGAGCAGTTCTTC.

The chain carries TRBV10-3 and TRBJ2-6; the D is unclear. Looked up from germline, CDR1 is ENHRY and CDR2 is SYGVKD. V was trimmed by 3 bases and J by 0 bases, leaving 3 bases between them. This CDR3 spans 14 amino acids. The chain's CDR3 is CAISDNSGANVLTF. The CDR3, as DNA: TGTGCCATCAGTGATAACTCTGGGGCCAACGTCCTGACTTTC.

The CDR3 sequence is CASSRQGREQYV. The CDR3 coding sequence is TGTGCCAGCAGCCGACAGGGTAGGGAGCAGTACGTC. The chain employs TRBV6-6 and TRBJ2-7; 7 positions agree with TRBD1. Germline V gene sequence: CDR1 MNHNY, CDR2 SVGAGI (reference sequence). The CDR3 is made up of 12 amino acids. V was pared by 6 bases and J by 7 bases, with 6 bases of the junction left unmatched.

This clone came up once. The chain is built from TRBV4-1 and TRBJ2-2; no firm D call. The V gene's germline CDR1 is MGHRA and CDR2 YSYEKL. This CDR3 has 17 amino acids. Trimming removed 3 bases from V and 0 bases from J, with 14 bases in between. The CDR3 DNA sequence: TGCGCCAGCAGCCAGGCTACACGACTCGCGAACACCGGGGAGCTGTTTTTT. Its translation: CASSQATRLANTGELFF.

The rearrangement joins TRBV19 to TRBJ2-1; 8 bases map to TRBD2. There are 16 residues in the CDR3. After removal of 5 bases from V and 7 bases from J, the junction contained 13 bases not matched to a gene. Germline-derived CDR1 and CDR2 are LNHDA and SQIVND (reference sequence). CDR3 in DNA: TGTGCCAGTAGTTATAGAGGCGCGGGAGGTGGGAATGAGCAGTTCTTC. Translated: CASSYRGAGGGNEQFF.

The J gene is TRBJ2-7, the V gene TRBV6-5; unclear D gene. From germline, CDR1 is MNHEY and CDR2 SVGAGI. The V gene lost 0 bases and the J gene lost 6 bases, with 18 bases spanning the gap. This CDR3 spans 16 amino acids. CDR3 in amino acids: CASSYSSVGNAAEQYF. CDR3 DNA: TGTGCCAGCAGTTACTCCTCGGTCGGAAACGCGGCCGAGCAGTACTTC.

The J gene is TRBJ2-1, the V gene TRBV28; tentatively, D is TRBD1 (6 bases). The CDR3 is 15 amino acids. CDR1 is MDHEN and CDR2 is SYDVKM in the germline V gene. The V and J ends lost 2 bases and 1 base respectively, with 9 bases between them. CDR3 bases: TGTGCCAGCAGTTTACCAGGGGCGTCCTACAATGAGCAGTTCTTC. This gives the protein CASSLPGASYNEQFF.